These 3 T cell receptor beta chains originate from one sample sequenced in a study of OX40 agonist ivuxolimab in advanced cancers. The repertoire was sequenced with immunoSEQ multiplex PCR; TCRdb's copy has only in-frame clones and lacks some. This repertoire shows 45,000 to 50,000 clones, around nine tenths found once; its top ten account for around 2%. Specimen: CD4+ or CD8+ T cells sorted from blood, collected in a trial of the OX40 agonist ivuxolimab. Receptors were obtained from an adult with an advanced solid tumor such as melanoma, head and neck, liver or kidney cancer.

The rearrangement joins TRBV5-4 to TRBJ1-1; tentatively, D is TRBD1 (6 bases). CDR3 length equals 16 residues. The V end was cut by 4 bases, the J end by 2 bases, with 18 bases between. Germline V lookup: CDR1 SGHNT, CDR2 YYREEE (reference sequence). Written as DNA, the CDR3 is TGTGCCAGCAGCCCTTCCGCAACAGGGTCCAACACTGAAGCTTTCTTT. Its protein is CASSPSATGSNTEAFF.

This chain links TRBV2 with TRBJ2-1; D gene unclear. Trimming left V 5 bases short and J 4 bases short, with 6 bases between. The CDR3 totals 12 residues. In germline, CDR1 is SNHLY, CDR2 FYNNEI. This CDR3 is CASSKGYNEQFF. The CDR3 DNA follows: TGTGCCAGCAGTAAAGGGTACAATGAGCAGTTCTTC.

The chain has TRBV7-3 and TRBJ2-2, with 10 nucleotides matching TRBD2. Germline CDR1 reads SGHTA; CDR2 reads FQGTGA. V lost 2 bases, J lost 3 bases, and 3 bases stayed unmatched. The CDR3 has 16 residues. The CDR3 region is CASSLLAGAHTGELFF. The CDR3 nucleotides read TGTGCCAGCAGCTTACTAGCGGGGGCGCACACCGGGGAGCTGTTTTTT.